The 25 T cell receptor beta chains below come from one sample, sequenced in a study of CD8+CD57+ T cells in acquired aplastic anemia. Genomic DNA served as template for TCR beta VDJ and CDR3 profiling. TCRdb analysed the reads with MiXCR anew, one entry per CDR3 protein. This sample has about 190,000 distinct CDR3 sequences; about three fifths occur once, and the top ten carry roughly 50%. Sequences were obtained from sorted CD4+, CD8+, or CD8+CD57+ T cells (not recorded which) from PBMCs. These receptors were taken from a human donor with severe aplastic anemia or a healthy control (not recorded which).

In this sample, this clonotype turned up many times. The chain uses TRBV6-5 and TRBJ2-2, with 11 bases aligning to TRBD2. Germline V gene lookup returns CDR1 MNHEY and CDR2 SVGAGI. V gave up 4 bases and J gave up 7 bases; unmatched junction bases: 11. There are 17 residues in the CDR3. CDR3 protein: CASSSPIAGGMDGELFF. As DNA, the CDR3 is TGTGCCAGCAGTTCACCAATAGCGGGGGGGATGGACGGGGAGCTGTTTTTT.

CDR3 loop: CASSITRSNQPQHF. For the CDR3, the DNA is TGTGCCAGTTCAATAACGAGGAGCAATCAGCCCCAGCATTTT. The chain links TRBV19 to TRBJ1-5; no definite D call. There are 14 residues in the CDR3. Trimming left V 8 bases short and J 1 base short, with 12 bases between. Germline loops: CDR1 LNHDA, CDR2 SQIVND (reference sequence).

V usage is TRBV12-3 or TRBV12-4 and J usage is TRBJ2-7; 15 positions agree with TRBD2. This CDR3 spans 19 amino acids. V shed 5 bases and J 2 bases; nucleotides not matched to a gene: 13. The CDR3 sequence is CASSERGLAGGIKTYEQYF. The CDR3 DNA reads TGTGCCAGCAGTGAAAGGGGACTAGCGGGGGGCATAAAGACCTACGAGCAGTACTTC.

This clonotype was seen at least ten times. The chain recombines TRBV29-1 with TRBJ2-1; D unclear. The CDR3 contains 11 residues. The V end lost 4 bases, the J end lost 10 bases, and 11 bases lay between the germline ends. Germline V gene data show CDR1 as SQVTM and CDR2 as ANQGSEA. The CDR3 nucleotides read TGCAGCGTTGTAGACCCCGCGGAGCAGTTCTTC. This codes for CSVVDPAEQFF.

The chain is built from TRBV5-8 and TRBJ2-3; no reliable D call. The CDR3 extends over 12 amino acids. The V gene lost 5 bases and the J gene lost 4 bases, with 8 bases spanning the gap. The germline gives CDR1 SGHTS, CDR2 YDEGEE. The CDR3 is CASSFDSDTQYF. The CDR3 DNA reads as TGTGCCAGCAGTTTTGATTCAGATACGCAGTATTTT.

V is TRBV24-1 and J is TRBJ2-7; D possibly uses TRBD1 or TRBD2 (5 bases each). From germline, CDR1 is KGHDR and CDR2 SFDVKD. This CDR3 is 15 amino acids long. The V gene lost 3 bases and the J gene lost 2 bases, with 13 bases spanning the gap. The CDR3 DNA is TGTGCCACCAGTGATCAGACGGGGCCCACCTACGAGCAGTACTTC. It encodes CATSDQTGPTYEQYF.

J is TRBJ2-5 and V is TRBV7-8; 9 positions agree with TRBD1. Germline V gene lookup returns CDR1 SGHVS and CDR2 FQNEAQ. The CDR3 runs to 16 residues. Trimming cost V 2 bases and J 5 bases; bases outside gene matches: 9. CDR3 in amino acids: CASSLRPFDRGETQYF. In nucleotides, the CDR3 is TGTGCCAGCAGCTTACGCCCATTTGACAGGGGGGAGACCCAGTACTTC.

The genes are TRBV19 and TRBJ1-4, with D unclear. V lost 1 base and J lost 8, with 5 bases in between. Germline CDR1 LNHDA, CDR2 SQIVND (reference sequence). This CDR3 has 12 residues. CDR3 amino acids: CASSIGGEKLFF. The CDR3 coding sequence is TGTGCCAGTAGTATAGGTGGCGAAAAACTGTTTTTT. The variable domain in full, with the rest retrieved from reference TRBV19 and TRBJ1-4, is DGGITQSPKYLFRKEGQNVTLSCEQNLNHDAMYWYRQDPGQGLRLIYYSQIVNDFQKGDIAEGYSVSREKKESFPLTVTSAQKNPTAFYLCASSIGGEKLFFGSGTQLSVL.

The gene calls are TRBV9 and TRBJ2-3; tentative D call: TRBD2 (6 bases). Trimming pared 0 bases from V and 6 bases from J, leaving 14 bases between. The germline CDR1 and CDR2 sequences are SGDLS and YYNGEE. The CDR3 runs 15 residues. The CDR3 DNA is TGTGCCAGCAGCGTAGTGGGGGGAGGAAGGGATACGCAGTATTTT. It codes for CASSVVGGGRDTQYF.

The J gene is TRBJ2-2, the V gene TRBV10-3; 10 nucleotides line up with TRBD1. With 7 bases clipped from V and 0 bases from J, the junction kept 5 bases outside the gene matches. In germline, CDR1 is ENHRY, CDR2 SYGVKD. The CDR3 consists of 16 residues. CDR3 region: CAINVGTGANTGELFF. In DNA, the CDR3 is TGTGCCATCAATGTTGGGACAGGGGCGAACACCGGGGAGCTGTTTTTT.

This clonotype was observed a single time. The genes are TRBV12-3 or TRBV12-4 and TRBJ1-1; a weak D match, TRBD1 (5 bases). The CDR3 sequence is 15 residues long. Trimming removed 3 bases at V and 0 bases at J, with 11 bases between. The CDR3 DNA reads as TGTGCCAGCAGTTTGGGAGGGGTCATGAACACTGAAGCTTTCTTT. This codes for CASSLGGVMNTEAFF.

To note about this clonotype: One end of the junction varies from germline; a read error may be responsible. The J gene is TRBJ2-7, the V gene TRBV4-1, with TRBD2 matching 11 bases. Germline CDR1 is MGHRA and CDR2 is YSYEKL. The CDR3 loop spans 16 amino acids. CDR3 loop: CASSHETSGITYGQYF. In DNA form, the CDR3 reads TGCGCCAGCAGCCATGAGACTAGCGGGATTACCTACGGGCAGTACTTC.

Concerning this clonotype itself: Relative to the germline gene, one junction end is altered; a read error may explain this. The V and J genes are TRBV15 and TRBJ1-3, with 7 bases identical to TRBD1. Germline V gives CDR1 LNHNV, CDR2 YYDKDF (reference sequence). This CDR3 contains 13 residues. CDR3: CATSSQGTGTANF. The CDR3, as DNA: TGTGCCACCAGCAGCCAGGGAACCGGGACAGCAAACTTT.

For the CDR3, the DNA is TGTGCCAGCAGTGAGTCGTTAGAGACCCAGTACTTC. It encodes CASSESLETQYF. The chain couples TRBV25-1 to TRBJ2-5; the D is unclear. CDR3 size: 12 residues. CDR1 and CDR2 (germline): MGHDK, SYGVNS. Trimming took 3 bases from V and 4 from J, leaving 6 bases between them.

This chain uses TRBV10-1 with TRBJ2-4, with 9 bases aligning to TRBD1. The ends lost 4 bases at V and 8 bases at J; junction bases unmatched: 6. The CDR3 runs 14 residues. The germline V gene encodes CDR1 WNHNN and CDR2 SYGVQD (reference sequence). The CDR3 loop is CASSGPGQGYIQYF. The CDR3, as DNA: TGCGCCAGCAGTGGACCGGGACAGGGTTACATTCAGTACTTC.

The rearrangement links TRBV2 to TRBJ2-3; the D gene is possibly TRBD2 (6 bases). Germline CDR1 is SNHLY and CDR2 is FYNNEI. This CDR3 has 14 amino acids. V gave up 6 bases and J gave up 0 bases, with 10 bases separating them. The CDR3 DNA is TGTGCCAGCAGCGGAGGGGTCAGCACAGATACGCAGTATTTT. It encodes CASSGGVSTDTQYF.

This rearrangement joins TRBV7-9 to TRBJ1-1; D is possibly TRBD1 (5 bases). V was pared by 1 base and J by 5 bases, with 14 bases between. The CDR3 is made up of 15 amino acids. Germline CDR1 reads SEHNR; CDR2 reads FQNEAQ (reference sequence). This chain's CDR3 is CASSLVAGKGTEAFF. DNA for the CDR3: TGTGCCAGCAGCTTAGTGGCAGGGAAGGGTACTGAAGCTTTCTTT. The full variable domain, completed using reference TRBV7-9 and TRBJ1-1, is DTGVSQNPRHKITKRGQNVTFRCDPISEHNRLYWYRQTLGQGPEFLTYFQNEAQLEKSRLLSDRFSAERPKGSFSTLEIQRTEQGDSAMYLCASSLVAGKGTEAFFGQGTRLTVV.

The CDR3 here is CSASRESYEQYF. CDR3 coding DNA: TGCAGTGCTAGCCGGGAGTCCTACGAGCAGTACTTC. This sequence joins TRBV20-1 and TRBJ2-7; possible D gene TRBD2, 6 bases. Trimming left V 3 bases short and J 1 base short, with 7 bases between. Germline CDR1 is DFQATT and CDR2 is SNEGSKA (reference sequence). The CDR3 spans 12 residues.

This clonotype has just a few counts. The gene calls are TRBV20-1 and TRBJ2-2; unclear D gene. V was pared by 1 base and J by 5 bases, with 14 bases between. CDR3 length: 15 residues. CDR1 and CDR2 from the germline V gene are DFQATT and SNEGSKA (reference sequence). The CDR3 DNA reads TGCAGTGCTAGAGTTCCCGGCCACGGGACCGGGGAGCTGTTTTTT. Its translation: CSARVPGHGTGELFF.

The V and J genes are TRBV20-1 and TRBJ2-7; 7 bases are a match to TRBD1. The CDR3 has 14 amino acids. J gave up 2 bases and V 5 bases, and 9 bases lay outside the gene matches. Germline-derived CDR1 and CDR2 are DFQATT and SNEGSKA (reference sequence). Here the CDR3 DNA reads TGCAGTGCTTACGACAGGGTGGGAACCTACGAGCAGTACTTC. Its protein is CSAYDRVGTYEQYF.

As concerns this clonotype: Here the CDR3 omits its conserved ending phenylalanine or tryptophan, so a read error is the likely source. This rearrangement joins TRBV5-6 to TRBJ2-5; no reliable D call. Germline V gene data show CDR1 as SGHDT and CDR2 as YYEEEE. This CDR3 is 13 amino acids long. Trimming left V 0 bases short and J 3 bases short, with 6 bases between. The CDR3 region has the DNA TGTGCCAGCAGCTTGGGGGATGAAGAGACCCAGTACCTC. As protein: CASSLGDEETQYL.

This clonotype was picked up many times. The chain employs TRBV19 and TRBJ2-7; D is possibly TRBD1 (5 bases). The germline V gene has CDR1 LNHDA and CDR2 SQIVND (reference sequence). The CDR3 runs to 14 residues. Trimming cost V 5 bases and J 2 bases, with 13 bases left between them. CDR3 nucleotides: TGTGCCAGTAGTCCCCAGGGTGATACCTACGAGCAGTACTTC. This gives the protein CASSPQGDTYEQYF.

Concerning this clonotype itself: The junction departs from germline at one end; a sequencing error may be responsible. The rearrangement links TRBV7-9 to TRBJ2-1; 8 bases fit TRBD2. The length of the CDR3 is 17 residues. CDR1 and CDR2 (germline): SEHNR, FQNEAQ (reference sequence). The CDR3 reads CARSLSQAGDRYNEQFF. CDR3 bases: TGTGCCCGCAGCTTATCTCAAGCGGGGGATAGATACAATGAGCAGTTCTTC.

The J gene is TRBJ1-5, the V gene TRBV7-2, with D unresolved. The ends were cut back, 4 bases at V and 0 bases at J, with 7 bases in the middle. This CDR3 region has 14 residues. CDR1 and CDR2 from the germline V gene are SGHTA and FQGNSA. CDR3 sequence: CASSYFYSNQPQHF. In DNA, the CDR3 is TGTGCCAGCAGCTACTTTTATAGCAATCAGCCCCAGCATTTT.

The chain employs TRBV12-3 or TRBV12-4 and TRBJ2-7; D gene unclear. V dropped 3 bases and J dropped 4 bases, with 13 bases sitting between them. The CDR3 consists of 14 residues. CDR3 nucleotide sequence: TGTGCCAGCAGTTTCGGCCAGACAAAGTACGAGCAGTACTTC. It specifies CASSFGQTKYEQYF.